The 5 T cell receptor beta chains below come from one sample, sequenced in a study of glioma-infiltrating T cells after dendritic cell vaccination. Assay used: immunoSEQ multiplex PCR; TCRdb lists only in-frame clones, some missing. The sample carries about 87,000 clones, 80% to 90% recorded once. The material was blood, obtained before dendritic cell vaccination. The receptor source for this set is a human donor with glioblastoma.

The chain links TRBV27 to TRBJ2-5, with D maybe TRBD2 (6 bases). Trimming left V 7 bases short and J 5 bases short, with 8 bases between. CDR3 length: 11 residues. Germline assignment: CDR1 MNHEY and CDR2 SMNVEV (reference sequence). CDR3 nucleotide sequence: TGTGCCAGCATGGCGGGGGAGACCCAGTACTTC. Its protein is CASMAGETQYF.

The gene calls are TRBV6-5 and TRBJ1-2; TRBD1 aligns across 7 bases. Trimming removed 4 bases from V and 8 bases from J; junction bases left unmatched: 10. CDR1 MNHEY and CDR2 SVGAGI come from the germline V gene. The CDR3 covers 14 residues. This CDR3 is CASSSPGDSWGYTF. Written as DNA, the CDR3 is TGTGCCAGCAGTTCACCCGGGGACAGTTGGGGCTACACCTTC.

The chain joins TRBV19 to TRBJ2-2; TRBD2 might be the D (6 bases). Per the germline V gene, CDR1 is LNHDA and CDR2 is SQIVND (reference sequence). The CDR3 is 16 residues long. Trimming cost V 6 bases and J 0 bases, with 14 bases left between them. The CDR3 loop is CASSLTRGTNTGELFF. CDR3 DNA sequence: TGTGCCAGTAGCCTTACTCGGGGGACGAACACCGGGGAGCTGTTTTTT.

For this clone: The sample holds other DNA sequences that translate to the same CDR3. The V and J genes are TRBV2 and TRBJ1-4; possible D gene TRBD1, 5 bases. The CDR3 totals 14 residues. Germline V lookup: CDR1 SNHLY, CDR2 FYNNEI. Trimming cost V 3 bases and J 8 bases, with 13 bases left between them. The CDR3 spells CASSEEGLGEKLFF. The CDR3, as DNA: TGTGCCAGCAGTGAGGAGGGGTTGGGAGAAAAACTGTTTTTT.

The chain joins TRBV30 to TRBJ1-2, with TRBD1 identical over 7 bases. The CDR3 totals 14 residues. J was trimmed by 3 bases and V by 4 bases; bases with no gene match: 8. Germline loops: CDR1 GTSNPN, CDR2 SVGIG (reference sequence). CDR3 DNA sequence: TGTGCCTGGAAAGGGGGCAGGAGAGACTATGGCTACACCTTC. It yields the protein CAWKGGRRDYGYTF. Full variable domain (rest looked up from reference TRBV30 and TRBJ1-2): SQTIHQWPATLVQPVGSPLSLECTVEGTSNPNLYWYRQAAGRGLQLLFYSVGIGQISSEVPQNLSASRPQDRQFILSSKKLLLSDSGFYLCAWKGGRRDYGYTFGSGTRLTVV.